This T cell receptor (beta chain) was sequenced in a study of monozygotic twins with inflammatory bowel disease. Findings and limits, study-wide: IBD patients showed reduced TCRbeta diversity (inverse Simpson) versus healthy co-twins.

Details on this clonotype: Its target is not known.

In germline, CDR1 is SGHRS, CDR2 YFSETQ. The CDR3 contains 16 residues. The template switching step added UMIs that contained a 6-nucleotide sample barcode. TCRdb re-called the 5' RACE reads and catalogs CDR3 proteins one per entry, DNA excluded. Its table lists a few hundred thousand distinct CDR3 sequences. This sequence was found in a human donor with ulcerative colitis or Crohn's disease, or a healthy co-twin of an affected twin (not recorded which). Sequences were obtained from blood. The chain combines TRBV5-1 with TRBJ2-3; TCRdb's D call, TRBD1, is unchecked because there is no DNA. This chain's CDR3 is CASSFERGGRTDTQYF.